The clone carrying this T cell receptor (beta chain) was picked up a small number of times. Antigen specificity is unknown. The sample belongs to a study of identical twins. Whole-study results and caveats: Zero-insertion findings could be partly confounded by invariant cells (MAIT and iNKT cells). Cord blood's abundant beta clonotypes had fewer insertions, unlike memory repertoires. Modelling underestimated the level of out-of-frame TCR alpha sharing observed in monozygotic twins. Conclusions came from cross-sectional statistical analysis, not from following the same donors.

Germline V gene lookup returns CDR1 SEHNR and CDR2 FQNEAQ (reference sequence). J lost 0 bases, V lost 1 base, and 5 bases had no gene match. The CDR3 has 17 residues. TCRdb re-analysed the 5' RACE reads in MiXCR, keeping a single row per CDR3 protein. This table has a few hundred thousand distinct CDR3 sequences, around a tenth appearing once. These data were also reused for a study on yellow fever vaccine responses in identical twins.

The material sequenced was PBMCs. This chain links TRBV7-9 with TRBJ2-3; 9 nucleotides agree with TRBD1. The clonotype was recovered from a woman aged 18-29 years in good health. The CDR3 is CASSLGLQGASTDTQYF. The CDR3 DNA follows: TGTGCCAGCAGCTTAGGCCTACAGGGGGCCAGCACAGATACGCAGTATTTT.